These 19 T cell receptor beta chains came from one sample sequenced in a study of glioma-infiltrating T cells after dendritic cell vaccination. Clones were read by immunoSEQ multiplex PCR, and TCRdb kept only the in-frame ones, dropping some. In the table there are approximately 91,000 clones, over 75% of which are singletons. Stated time point: after dendritic cell vaccination, including at tumor progression/relapse. Sequenced material: blood, taken after dendritic cell vaccination. These TCRs come from a human donor with glioblastoma.

V gene TRBV18 combines with J gene TRBJ2-7; D remains unclear. From germline, CDR1 is KGHSH and CDR2 LQKENI. V was cut by 2 bases and J by 1 base, with 6 bases left in between. This CDR3 has 13 residues. CDR3 DNA sequence: TGTGCCAGCTCACCATGGGCATCCTACGAGCAGTACGTC. Its translation is CASSPWASYEQYV.

V usage is TRBV4-2 and J usage is TRBJ1-3; D ambiguous. The CDR3 loop spans 16 amino acids. Germline CDR1 reads LGHNA; CDR2 reads YNFKEQ. Deletions cut 1 base from V and 0 bases from J, with 10 bases between. CDR3 region: CASSQAIIASGNTIYF. Here the CDR3 DNA reads TGTGCCAGCAGCCAAGCTATAATCGCCTCTGGAAACACCATATATTTT.

V gene TRBV11-2 combines with J gene TRBJ2-7; TRBD1 matches at 10 bases. Germline trimming cut 1 base from V and 4 bases from J; bases unmatched to any gene: 1. Germline V gene lookup returns CDR1 SGHAT and CDR2 FQNNGV. The length of the CDR3 is 14 residues. In nucleotides, the CDR3 is TGTGCCAGCAGCTTAGGGACAGGGGGTTACGAGCAGTACTTC. Amino acid sequence: CASSLGTGGYEQYF.

The chain combines TRBV7-9 with TRBJ2-3, with D maybe TRBD2 (5 bases). Trimming shortened V by 5 bases and J by 3 bases, and 15 bases separated the two germline ends. Germline-derived CDR1 and CDR2 are SEHNR and FQNEAQ (reference sequence). CDR3 size: 15 residues. The DNA for the CDR3 is TGTGCCAGCAGCCAATTCGGGGAAGCGACAGATACGCAGTATTTT. Its translation is CASSQFGEATDTQYF.

In regard to this clone: Other nucleotide sequences in the sample specify the same CDR3. This sequence joins TRBV27 and TRBJ1-1; 8 bases agree with TRBD1. The germline gives CDR1 MNHEY, CDR2 SMNVEV (reference sequence). The CDR3 length is 14 residues. The V segment lost 4 bases and the J segment 5 bases; nucleotides outside the gene matches: 6. The CDR3 coding sequence is TGTGCCAGCAGTTCCGCGGACAGGGATACTGAAGCTTTCTTT. It specifies CASSSADRDTEAFF.

This clone appeared a few times. CDR3 residues: CASSWTGNEQYV. As DNA, the CDR3 is TGTGCCAGCAGCTGGACAGGGAACGAGCAGTACGTC. The gene calls are TRBV6-6 and TRBJ2-7; TRBD1 agrees at 8 bases. Trimming cost V 6 bases and J 5 bases; bases outside gene matches: 3. Germline loops: CDR1 MNHNY, CDR2 SVGAGI (reference sequence). This CDR3 spans 12 amino acids.

This chain joins TRBV15 and TRBJ2-2; TRBD1 agrees at 8 bases. Germline V CDR1 and CDR2: LNHNV, YYDKDF (reference sequence). Unmatched junction bases numbered 2, after V lost 4 bases and J lost 4 bases. The CDR3 is 14 residues long. CDR3 sequence reads: CATSNGQGTGELFF. As DNA, the CDR3 is TGTGCCACCAGCAATGGACAGGGCACCGGGGAGCTGTTTTTT.

This chain uses TRBV6-1 with TRBJ2-1, with 7 bases identical to TRBD1. V was pared by 1 base and J by 14 bases, with 14 bases of the junction left unmatched. Germline loops: CDR1 MNHNS, CDR2 SASEGT. The CDR3 extends over 15 amino acids. CDR3 DNA sequence: TGTGCCAGCAGTGAAGGTGGGACAGTCCATTCTCAGAAGTTCTTC. Translating it yields CASSEGGTVHSQKFF.

This clone has a handful of counts. CDR3 protein: CASSLMDSSNYGYTF. CDR3 nucleotides: TGTGCCAGCAGCTTGATGGACAGCTCTAACTATGGCTACACCTTC. This sequence joins TRBV5-4 and TRBJ1-2; D might be TRBD1 (6 bases). The V and J ends lost 1 base and 0 bases respectively, with 10 bases between them. This CDR3 has 15 residues. Germline-derived CDR1 and CDR2 are SGHNT and YYREEE (reference sequence).

Here the CDR3 reads CASRTGNEQYV. DNA for the CDR3: TGTGCCAGCAGGACAGGGAACGAGCAGTACGTC. The genes are TRBV6-1 and TRBJ2-7, with 7 bases matching TRBD1. The CDR3 contains 11 residues. Looked up from germline, CDR1 is MNHNS and CDR2 is SASEGT. The V gene end was trimmed by 6 bases and the J gene end by 5 bases; junction bases not matched to a gene: 1.

The V and J genes are TRBV7-9 and TRBJ1-4; D not certain. The ends were cut back, 1 base at V and 6 bases at J, with 15 bases in the middle. The length of the CDR3 is 16 residues. The germline CDR1 and CDR2 sequences are SEHNR and FQNEAQ (reference sequence). In DNA form, the CDR3 reads TGTGCCAGCAGCTTAGGAGAGGTCACGACCTATGAAAAACTGTTTTTT. The encoded protein is CASSLGEVTTYEKLFF.

The chain uses TRBV6-5 and TRBJ1-2, with 10 bases matching TRBD1. From germline, CDR1 is MNHEY and CDR2 SVGAGI. With 6 bases clipped from V and 6 bases from J, the junction kept 7 bases outside the gene matches. CDR3 length: 14 amino acids. In nucleotides, the CDR3 is TGTGCCAGCAGCGACAGGGGGCGAGGGAATGGCTACACCTTC. This sequence encodes CASSDRGRGNGYTF.

The V call is TRBV7-2, the J call TRBJ2-7; TRBD2 agrees at 13 bases. From germline, CDR1 is SGHTA and CDR2 FQGNSA. Germline trimming cut 4 bases from V and 1 base from J; bases unmatched to any gene: 7. This CDR3 has 17 residues. The CDR3 is CASSYTSGGAGSYEQYF. In nucleotides, the CDR3 is TGTGCCAGCAGCTATACTAGCGGGGGGGCCGGGTCCTACGAGCAGTACTTC.

The rearrangement uses TRBV2 and TRBJ1-1; weak D call: TRBD1 (5 bases). Trimming removed 6 bases at V and 4 bases at J, with 12 bases between. Germline V gene data show CDR1 as SNHLY and CDR2 as FYNNEI. The CDR3 has 13 amino acids. As DNA, the CDR3 is TGTGCCAGCAGGGACACAGTTGCCACTGAAGCTTTCTTT. This codes for CASRDTVATEAFF.

The chain couples TRBV6-6 to TRBJ1-2, with D hard to call. Trimming shortened V by 0 bases and J by 3 bases, and 8 bases separated the two germline ends. The germline V gene has CDR1 MNHNY and CDR2 SVGAGI (reference sequence). CDR3 size: 14 residues. The CDR3 loop is CASSYSGPDYGYTF. CDR3 nucleotides: TGTGCCAGCAGTTACTCTGGGCCTGACTATGGCTACACCTTC.

The V and J genes are TRBV18 and TRBJ2-7, with D possibly TRBD1 on 6 matching bases. CDR1 is KGHSH and CDR2 is LQKENI in the germline V gene. Trimming left V 4 bases short and J 1 base short, with 8 bases between. The CDR3 is made up of 13 amino acids. CDR3 loop: CASSLTGSYEQYV. DNA of the CDR3: TGTGCCAGCTCACTGACAGGTTCCTACGAGCAGTACGTC.

V is TRBV7-3 and J is TRBJ2-3, with 10 bases aligning to TRBD2. From germline, CDR1 is SGHTA and CDR2 FQGTGA. The CDR3 spans 17 residues. The V segment lost 5 bases and the J segment 0 bases; nucleotides outside the gene matches: 8. The DNA for the CDR3 is TGTGCCAGCAGCCCCGCAGCGGGAGGGACTAGCACAGATACGCAGTATTTT. Residues: CASSPAAGGTSTDTQYF.

The DNA for the CDR3 is TGTGCCAGCAGACTAGACAGGTCTAACTATGGCTACACCTTC. This gives the protein CASRLDRSNYGYTF. The chain is built from TRBV6-5 and TRBJ1-2; perhaps TRBD1 as D (6 bases). V dropped 6 bases and J dropped 0 bases, with 11 bases sitting between them. The CDR3 has 14 residues. The germline V gene has CDR1 MNHEY and CDR2 SVGAGI.

This clone was seen a handful of times. The V call is TRBV2, the J call TRBJ1-1; D remains ambiguous. Germline assignment: CDR1 SNHLY and CDR2 FYNNEI. CDR3 length equals 14 residues. Trimming stripped 7 bases from V and 0 bases from J, with 12 bases between. CDR3 protein: CASNREIMNTEAFF. The CDR3, as DNA: TGTGCCAGCAACCGGGAGATCATGAACACTGAAGCTTTCTTT.